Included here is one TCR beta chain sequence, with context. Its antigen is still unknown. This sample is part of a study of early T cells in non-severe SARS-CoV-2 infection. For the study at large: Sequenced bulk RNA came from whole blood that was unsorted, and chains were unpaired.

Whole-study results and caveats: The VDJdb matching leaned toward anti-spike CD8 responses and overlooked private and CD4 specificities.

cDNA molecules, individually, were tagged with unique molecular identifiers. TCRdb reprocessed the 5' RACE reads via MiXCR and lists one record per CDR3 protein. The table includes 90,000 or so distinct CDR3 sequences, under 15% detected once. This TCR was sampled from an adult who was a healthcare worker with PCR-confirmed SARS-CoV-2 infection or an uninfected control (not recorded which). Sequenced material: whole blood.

CDR3: CASSQVGQGQNTEAFF. In nucleotides, the CDR3 is TGTGCCAGCAGTCAAGTAGGACAGGGGCAGAACACTGAAGCTTTCTTT. The chain links TRBV2 to TRBJ1-1; 9 bases agree with TRBD1. The CDR3 spans 16 residues. Trimming took 5 bases from V and 1 from J; bases not matched to a gene: 8. CDR1 and CDR2 from the germline V gene are SNHLY and FYNNEI.